The next 3 T cell receptor beta chains were all read from a single sample in a study of T cells in localized non-small cell lung cancer. This table comes from immunoSEQ multiplex PCR, and its TCRdb copy is limited to in-frame clones, with some not included. The data contain about 19,000 clones, over 80% of them seen just once; the ten biggest clones take up around 4%. The source was peripheral blood, collected before any cancer treatment. Receptors originate from a male donor at least 60 years old with stage I squamous cell lung carcinoma.

The chain carries TRBV18 and TRBJ1-2, with no clear D. CDR3 length: 14 amino acids. Germline values: CDR1 KGHSH, CDR2 LQKENI. V was cut by 2 bases and J by 4 bases, with 11 bases left in between. CDR3 amino acids: CASSPIREGYGYTF. DNA of the CDR3: TGTGCCAGCTCACCAATAAGGGAGGGCTATGGCTACACCTTC.

CDR3 coding DNA: TGTGCCAGCACCCTAGGAAACGAGCAGTACTTC. Amino acids: CASTLGNEQYF. The rearrangement joins TRBV11-2 to TRBJ2-7, with D unresolved. V lost 7 bases, J lost 5 bases, and 9 bases lay in between. Germline V gives CDR1 SGHAT, CDR2 FQNNGV. CDR3 size: 11 residues.

The V call is TRBV7-2, the J call TRBJ1-1; D is unclear. V lost 1 base, J lost 5 bases, and 14 bases lay in between. The CDR3 has 15 amino acids. CDR1 and CDR2 (germline): SGHTA, FQGNSA. DNA for the CDR3: TGTGCCAGCAGCTTAGTCTTTCCTTTAGGGACTGAAGCTTTCTTT. It encodes CASSLVFPLGTEAFF.